The 27 T cell receptor beta chains below all came from one sample that was sequenced in a study of shared clonotypes between healthy human individuals. Some clones are missing from TCRdb's copy, which holds only in-frame ones; the method was immunoSEQ multiplex PCR. The top ten clones hold more than 0.12% of a sample with a few million clones, 90% to 95% of them seen once. Sequencing input: naive CD4+ T cells sorted from blood. Noted subset: CD45RA+ positively selected. These receptors were obtained from a young man in good health.

V gene TRBV10-1 combines with J gene TRBJ2-4, with D tentatively TRBD1 (5 bases). The CDR3 is 15 residues long. The germline V and J ends were trimmed by 2 bases and 2 bases, with 10 bases remaining between them. Germline values: CDR1 WNHNN, CDR2 SYGVQD (reference sequence). The CDR3 reads CASSEGAGPKNIQYF. CDR3 DNA: TGCGCCAGCAGTGAGGGCGCAGGGCCCAAAAACATTCAGTACTTC.

The genes are TRBV27 and TRBJ2-7; TRBD1 is a possible D gene (6 bases). In germline, CDR1 is MNHEY, CDR2 SMNVEV (reference sequence). This CDR3 region has 13 residues. Trimming left V 6 bases short and J 5 bases short, with 14 bases between. The CDR3 DNA reads TGTGCCAGCAGGACTACAGGGTTCCACGAGCAGTACTTC. It yields the protein CASRTTGFHEQYF.

CDR3 sequence: CASSSRDESTQYF. CDR3 coding DNA: TGTGCCAGCAGCTCGCGGGACGAGTCGACCCAGTACTTC. The chain carries TRBV5-4 and TRBJ2-5; D may be TRBD2 (6 bases). The V end lost 3 bases, the J end lost 7 bases, and 13 bases lay between the germline ends. Germline CDR1 is SGHNT and CDR2 is YYREEE (reference sequence). CDR3 length equals 13 residues.

This sequence joins TRBV27 and TRBJ1-4; D is possibly TRBD1 (6 bases). CDR1 MNHEY and CDR2 SMNVEV come from the germline V gene (reference sequence). The V end lost 5 bases, the J end lost 4 bases, and 23 bases lay between the germline ends. CDR3 size: 18 residues. CDR3 protein: CASSPRRGVIDGNEKLFF. In DNA form, the CDR3 reads TGTGCCAGCAGTCCCCGCAGGGGTGTTATCGATGGTAATGAAAAACTGTTTTTT.

This rearrangement joins TRBV9 to TRBJ1-2, with 9 bases matching TRBD1. In germline, CDR1 is SGDLS, CDR2 YYNGEE. This CDR3 has 17 residues. Trimming took 0 bases from V and 6 from J; bases not matched to a gene: 12. CDR3 in amino acids: CASSVVRMGQGGHGYTF. The CDR3 coding sequence is TGTGCCAGCAGCGTAGTAAGGATGGGACAGGGTGGCCATGGCTACACCTTC.

The rearrangement joins TRBV11-2 to TRBJ2-1; D not certain. The CDR3 is 13 residues long. V was cut by 0 bases and J by 15 bases, with 15 bases left in between. Germline V gene sequence: CDR1 SGHAT, CDR2 FQNNGV. CDR3 nucleotides: TGTGCCAGCAGCTTAGATCGGTTGTCTAGTATGTTCTTC. Encoded protein: CASSLDRLSSMFF. The full variable domain, in which reference TRBV11-2 and TRBJ2-1 provide the parts outside the CDR3, is EAGVAQSPRYKIIEKRQSVAFWCNPISGHATLYWYQQILGQGPKLLIQFQNNGVVDDSQLPKDRFSAERLKGVDSTLKIQPAKLEDSAVYLCASSLDRLSSMFFGPGTRLTVL.

The rearrangement links TRBV7-3 to TRBJ2-3; D gene ambiguous. V was trimmed by 5 bases and J by 4 bases, leaving 13 bases between them. This CDR3 region has 14 residues. The germline gives CDR1 SGHTA, CDR2 FQGTGA. CDR3 residues: CASSPDRWADTQYF. The CDR3 nucleotides read TGTGCCAGCAGCCCGGACCGATGGGCAGATACGCAGTATTTT.

The chain combines TRBV28 with TRBJ1-1, with D hard to call. The length of the CDR3 is 11 residues. Germline loops: CDR1 MDHEN, CDR2 SYDVKM. Trimming shortened V by 8 bases and J by 0 bases, and 4 bases separated the two germline ends. The CDR3 is CASQVNTEAFF. CDR3 sequence (DNA): TGTGCCAGCCAGGTGAACACTGAAGCTTTCTTT.

Of note for this clone: At one boundary the junction diverges from the germline segment, which might be a read error. The V gene is TRBV9, the J gene TRBJ1-2; D gene uncertain. The V gene's germline CDR1 is SGDLS and CDR2 YYNGEE. CDR3 length: 9 amino acids. This CDR3 is CASSPAHSF. The DNA for the CDR3 is TGTGCCAGCAGCCCCGCCCATAGTTTC.

The gene calls are TRBV4-3 and TRBJ2-5; the D gene is possibly TRBD2 (5 bases). Trimming cost V 1 base and J 0 bases, with 9 bases left between them. The CDR3 contains 15 residues. Germline CDR1 is LGHNA and CDR2 is YSLEER. The CDR3 DNA reads TGCGCCAGCAGCCAAGTAGGGAGACACCAAGAGACCCAGTACTTC. Encoded protein: CASSQVGRHQETQYF.

The chain carries TRBV7-9 and TRBJ1-5, with D possibly matching TRBD1 (6 bases). CDR1 and CDR2 (germline): SEHNR, FQNEAQ (reference sequence). V lost 5 bases, J lost 8 bases, and 13 bases lay in between. This CDR3 spans 13 amino acids. The CDR3 DNA is TGTGCCAGCAGCCGAATACAGGGTGAGCCCCAGCATTTT. As protein: CASSRIQGEPQHF.

The rearrangement uses TRBV30 and TRBJ1-1, with D hard to call. Germline V gene data show CDR1 as GTSNPN and CDR2 as SVGIG (reference sequence). This CDR3 spans 13 amino acids. The V end lost 3 bases, the J end lost 1 base, and 9 bases lay between the germline ends. The CDR3 spells CAWREDENTEAFF. CDR3 DNA: TGTGCCTGGAGGGAGGACGAGAACACTGAAGCTTTCTTT.

The chain employs TRBV5-8 and TRBJ2-1; 11 bases match TRBD2. This CDR3 has 17 amino acids. The germline gives CDR1 SGHTS, CDR2 YDEGEE. V was pared by 1 base and J by 3 bases, with 6 bases of the junction left unmatched. DNA of the CDR3: TGTGCCAGCAGCTTGACCCGACTAGCGGGAAACTACAATGAGCAGTTCTTC. This gives the protein CASSLTRLAGNYNEQFF.

J is TRBJ2-5 and V is TRBV7-9; D is possibly TRBD1 (5 bases). CDR1 and CDR2 from the germline V gene are SEHNR and FQNEAQ (reference sequence). The CDR3 spans 17 residues. With 5 bases removed from V and 5 bases from J, the gap between germline ends came to 24 bases. CDR3 sequence reads: CASSRDRGNWARETQYF. The DNA of the CDR3 is TGTGCCAGCAGCCGCGATAGGGGAAATTGGGCTAGGGAGACCCAGTACTTC.

The chain couples TRBV7-2 to TRBJ1-5; 7 nucleotides line up with TRBD1. The CDR3 is made up of 14 amino acids. V lost 5 bases and J lost 3; bases outside the gene matches: 4. CDR1 is SGHTA, CDR2 FQGNSA, per germline. For the CDR3, the DNA is TGTGCCAGCAGCAGAGGGACAGTCAATCAGCCCCAGCATTTT. Translated: CASSRGTVNQPQHF.

The V call is TRBV18, the J call TRBJ1-1; 9 bases map to TRBD1. CDR1 and CDR2 (germline): KGHSH, LQKENI. V was clipped by 4 bases and J by 7 bases; unmatched bases: 13. The CDR3 runs 16 residues. CDR3 in DNA: TGTGCCAGCTCACGCTCCGGGACAGGGTTACAGGGTGAAGCTTTCTTT. Its translation: CASSRSGTGLQGEAFF.

This chain uses TRBV27 with TRBJ2-7; 7 bases map to TRBD1. This CDR3 region has 14 residues. V was clipped by 3 bases and J by 2 bases; unmatched bases: 4. Germline loops: CDR1 MNHEY, CDR2 SMNVEV (reference sequence). The CDR3 coding sequence is TGTGCCAGCAGTTTGGGACAGACCCCCTACGAGCAGTACTTC. It specifies CASSLGQTPYEQYF.

This chain connects TRBV6-4 to TRBJ2-1, with a possible D match to TRBD2 (6 bases). Trimming removed 4 bases at V and 2 bases at J, with 12 bases between. Germline assignment: CDR1 MRHNA and CDR2 SNTAGT. The CDR3 sequence is 15 residues long. The CDR3: CASSVEGGTYNEQFF. CDR3 nucleotide sequence: TGTGCCAGCAGTGTAGAGGGCGGGACCTACAATGAGCAGTTCTTC.

V gene TRBV5-1 combines with J gene TRBJ2-1, with 7 bases aligning to TRBD2. This CDR3 comprises 15 residues. Germline V gives CDR1 SGHRS, CDR2 YFSETQ. Losses at the gene ends were 7 bases for V and 0 bases for J; bases not matched to a gene: 7. CDR3 residues: CASQLAYSSYNEQFF. CDR3 nucleotides: TGCGCCAGCCAACTAGCGTACTCCTCCTACAATGAGCAGTTCTTC.

V usage is TRBV10-3 and J usage is TRBJ2-3, with 14 bases matching TRBD2. The length of the CDR3 is 18 residues. Per the germline V gene, CDR1 is ENHRY and CDR2 is SYGVKD. The trim removed 3 bases at V and 4 bases at J, leaving 9 bases unmatched. This chain's CDR3 is CAISERGTSGSGADTQYF. DNA for the CDR3: TGTGCCATCAGTGAACGCGGGACTAGCGGGAGCGGAGCAGATACGCAGTATTTT.

The gene calls are TRBV6-5 and TRBJ1-2, with D uncertain. The CDR3 totals 13 residues. Trimming removed 2 bases at V and 8 bases at J, with 12 bases between. Germline-derived CDR1 and CDR2 are MNHEY and SVGAGI. The CDR3 loop reads CASSYRAGWGYTF. DNA of the CDR3: TGTGCCAGCAGTTACAGAGCGGGATGGGGCTACACCTTC.

The table lists this clone with a count of one. The chain recombines TRBV5-4 with TRBJ2-1, with 9 bases that match TRBD2. This CDR3 is built from 15 residues. V lost 4 bases and J lost 8; bases outside the gene matches: 10. Germline V gives CDR1 SGHNT, CDR2 YYREEE (reference sequence). CDR3 amino acids: CASSPGTSMMDEQFF. Written as DNA, the CDR3 is TGTGCCAGCAGCCCCGGGACTAGCATGATGGATGAGCAGTTCTTC.

The rearrangement joins TRBV28 to TRBJ1-1, with D perhaps TRBD1 (5 bases). Trimming took off 6 bases at V and 7 bases at J, with 12 bases between the two ends. The CDR3 is 12 amino acids. CDR1 is MDHEN, CDR2 SYDVKM, per germline. The chain's CDR3 is CASRTGDREAFF. In nucleotides, the CDR3 is TGTGCCAGCAGGACGGGGGACCGTGAAGCTTTCTTT.

The chain uses TRBV5-6 and TRBJ2-3; no reliable D call. Trimming removed 2 bases at V and 10 bases at J, with 11 bases between. The germline V gene has CDR1 SGHDT and CDR2 YYEEEE. The CDR3 has 12 residues. CDR3 bases: TGTGCCAGCAGCTTAGTCGAGTCAGCGCAGTATTTT. Amino acids: CASSLVESAQYF.

The chain recombines TRBV20-1 with TRBJ1-4, with D hard to call. The V end was cut by 4 bases, the J end by 8 bases, with 5 bases between. Germline CDR1 is DFQATT and CDR2 is SNEGSKA (reference sequence). The CDR3 has 10 residues. The DNA of the CDR3 is TGCAGTGCTATATCGGAAAAACTGTTTTTT. This gives the protein CSAISEKLFF.

The chain is built from TRBV11-2 and TRBJ2-1; 8 bases are a match to TRBD2. This CDR3 comprises 16 residues. J lost 3 bases, V lost 5 bases, and 9 bases had no gene match. Germline V lookup: CDR1 SGHAT, CDR2 FQNNGV. The chain's CDR3 is CASSLSGTSSYNEQFF. CDR3 DNA sequence: TGTGCCAGCAGCCTCTCCGGGACTAGTAGCTACAATGAGCAGTTCTTC. Full variable domain (remainder filled in from reference TRBV11-2 and TRBJ2-1): EAGVAQSPRYKIIEKRQSVAFWCNPISGHATLYWYQQILGQGPKLLIQFQNNGVVDDSQLPKDRFSAERLKGVDSTLKIQPAKLEDSAVYLCASSLSGTSSYNEQFFGPGTRLTVL.

Comment on this clone: Other DNA sequences in this specimen translate into the identical CDR3. This chain uses TRBV30 with TRBJ1-3, with D unresolved. The CDR3 contains 14 residues. V dropped 3 bases and J dropped 0 bases, with 9 bases sitting between them. Germline V gives CDR1 GTSNPN, CDR2 SVGIG (reference sequence). CDR3 region: CAWSSGISGNTIYF. For the CDR3, the DNA is TGTGCCTGGAGCTCAGGCATCTCTGGAAACACCATATATTTT.